The rows below give T cell receptor beta chains drawn from one sample of a study of T cell repertoires in cytomegalovirus infection. TCRdb ran MiXCR on the reads and lists one entry per CDR3 protein. The sample lists some 200,000 distinct CDR3 sequences, nearly 9.5% seen once, with roughly 5.1% in the top ten. Sequences were obtained from PBMCs. These receptors were collected from a human donor in good health (CMV status not recorded). Some clones in this sample may be carry-over from other donors' samples. Each CDR3 is given with its conserved first and last residue. The D gene is left open where the match is weak. Clone size is not always given. Where it is, it says once, few, many or a class for expanded clones.

TRBV7-4,NA,TRBJ1-5,TRBD1,CASSFGQGGGRDQPQHF,TGTGCCAGCAGCTTCGGACAGGGGGGAGGCAGGGATCAGCCCCAGCATTTT
TRBV12-3/TRBV12-4,once,TRBJ1-5,TRBD1,CGSSLSGTGDQPQHF,TGTGGCAGCAGTCTCTCCGGGACAGGGGATCAGCCCCAGCATTTT
TRBV7-2,NA,TRBJ2-1,TRBD2,CASSSQRGVYNEQFF,TGTGCCAGCAGTAGCCAGCGGGGGGTCTACAATGAGCAGTTCTTC
TRBV30,NA,TRBJ2-2,NA,CAWSLQVTGELFF,TGTGCCTGGAGTCTCCAGGTCACCGGGGAGCTGTTTTTT
TRBV30,few,TRBJ2-5,NA,CAWRPPGETQYF,TGTGCCTGGAGGCCGCCGGGGGAGACCCAGTACTTC
TRBV7-2,many,TRBJ2-1,NA,CASSLNVVGAWGNEQFF,TGTGCCAGCAGCTTAAACGTGGTCGGGGCGTGGGGCAATGAGCAGTTCTTC
TRBV10-3,many,TRBJ2-1,TRBD2,CAIRKERELSYNEQFF,TGTGCCATCAGAAAAGAGCGGGAGCTCTCCTACAATGAGCAGTTCTTC
TRBV24-1,few,TRBJ2-3,TRBD2,CATSDFGTSWDTQYF,TGTGCCACCAGTGATTTTGGGACTAGTTGGGATACGCAGTATTTT
TRBV11-2,many,TRBJ1-3,NA,CASSLEPAGGNTIYF,TGTGCCAGCAGCTTAGAGCCGGCGGGGGGAAACACCATATATTTT
TRBV19,few,TRBJ1-1,TRBD1,CASSMDRRKAFF,TGTGCCAGTAGTATGGACAGGAGGAAGGCTTTCTTT
TRBV28,many,TRBJ1-2,NA,CASSTMGARSYDGYTF,TGTGCCAGCAGTACCATGGGGGCGAGAAGTTATGATGGCTACACCTTC
TRBV29-1,many,TRBJ2-7,TRBD1,CSVQTGAGEQYF,TGCAGCGTTCAGACAGGGGCTGGCGAGCAGTACTTC
TRBV29-1,few,TRBJ2-1,NA,CSAWGPGTGNNEQFF,TGCAGCGCCTGGGGCCCCGGGACTGGAAACAATGAGCAGTTCTTC
TRBV11-2,few,TRBJ2-5,NA,CASSPQGAPETQYF,TGTGCCAGCAGCCCTCAGGGAGCCCCAGAGACCCAGTACTTC
TRBV10-3,NA,TRBJ2-1,NA,CAISEPYNEQFF,TGTGCCATCAGCGAGCCCTACAATGAGCAGTTCTTC
TRBV7-2,many,TRBJ1-2,NA,CASSLVTNYGYTF,TGTGCCAGCAGCTTAGTTACTAACTATGGCTACACCTTC
TRBV14,few,TRBJ2-1,NA,CASSQALGDYNEQFF,TGTGCCAGCAGCCAGGCCCTCGGGGACTACAATGAGCAGTTCTTC
TRBV4-2,many,TRBJ1-4,TRBD1,CASSQDPAGGGKNEKLFF,TGTGCCAGCAGCCAAGATCCGGCAGGGGGCGGCAAAAATGAAAAACTGTTTTTT
TRBV7-2,many,TRBJ2-1,TRBD2,CASSFFPRTSGRGYNEQFF,TGTGCCAGCAGCTTTTTCCCCCGGACTAGCGGGAGGGGCTACAATGAGCAGTTCTTC
TRBV7-2,many,TRBJ1-2,TRBD1,CASSSQGQVPYGYTF,TGTGCCAGCAGCTCACAAGGACAGGTTCCCTATGGCTACACCTTC
TRBV5-6,few,TRBJ1-1,NA,CASSLTGRANTEAFF,TGTGCCAGCAGCTTGACGGGACGGGCGAACACTGAAGCTTTCTTT
TRBV7-8,NA,TRBJ1-1,NA,CASSPHKNTEAFF,TGTGCCAGCAGCCCCCATAAGAACACTGAAGCTTTCTTT
TRBV7-2,NA,TRBJ1-6,NA,CASSLNALSSYNSPLHF,TGTGCCAGCAGCTTAAATGCCTTAAGCTCCTATAATTCACCCCTCCACTTT
TRBV7-8,many,TRBJ1-3,TRBD1,CASSLRGRGGNTIYF,TGTGCCAGCAGCTTAAGGGGCAGGGGGGGAAACACCATATATTTT
TRBV15,NA,TRBJ1-4,NA,CATSSPEAELFF,TGTGCCACCAGCAGCCCCGAGGCGGAACTGTTTTTT
TRBV28,NA,TRBJ1-1,NA,CASSRGNQPEAFF,TGTGCCAGCTCCCGGGGTAACCAACCTGAAGCTTTCTTT
TRBV19,many,TRBJ1-1,TRBD1,CASRSTGGAWITDGSTFF,TGTGCCAGTAGGTCAACAGGGGGCGCATGGATCACCGATGGATCAACTTTCTTT
TRBV28,many,TRBJ1-1,NA,CASNPGGWDTEAFF,TGTGCCAGCAACCCGGGAGGTTGGGACACTGAAGCTTTCTTT
TRBV28,many,TRBJ1-2,TRBD1,CASSRPGTGFYGYTF,TGTGCCAGCAGTCGTCCCGGGACAGGGTTTTATGGCTACACCTTC
TRBV2,NA,TRBJ1-1,NA,CASKGGNMNTEAFF,TGTGCCAGCAAAGGGGGAAACATGAACACTGAAGCTTTCTTT